Listed here are 2 T cell receptor beta chains from one sample, sequenced in a study of cytomegalovirus exposure and HLA in healthy donors. The PCR ran on 60 Vbeta and 13 Jbeta primers. Assay: immunoSEQ multiplex PCR; the TCRdb copy retains only in-frame clones and omits some. This sample contains around 50,000 clones. The sample taken for sequencing was PBMCs. The receptors come from a woman between 35 and 50 years old in good health and CMV-seronegative.

The V call is TRBV7-2, the J call TRBJ1-6, with D uncertain. This CDR3 comprises 14 residues. V gave up 0 bases and J gave up 8 bases, with 8 bases separating them. The V gene's germline CDR1 is SGHTA and CDR2 FQGNSA. DNA of the CDR3: TGTGCCAGCAGCTTAGCGGCCGGGGATTCACCCCTCCACTTT. It specifies CASSLAAGDSPLHF.

This chain links TRBV5-4 with TRBJ1-5, with D unclear. CDR3 length equals 15 residues. Germline values: CDR1 SGHNT, CDR2 YYREEE (reference sequence). The ends were cut back, 0 bases at V and 0 bases at J, with 7 bases in the middle. The DNA for the CDR3 is TGTGCCAGCAGCTTGGGGACTGCTAGCAATCAGCCCCAGCATTTT. It codes for CASSLGTASNQPQHF.